The clone carrying this T cell receptor beta chain was seen more than once but under ten times. The antigen is undetermined. Assay used: immunoSEQ multiplex PCR; TCRdb lists only in-frame clones, some missing. The table shows around 39,000 clones, with over 75% occurring only once. The data were taken from a study of T cells in narcolepsy. Study-level background: Healthy controls were enrolled alongside patients with narcolepsy type 1 or type 2.

Germline V gives CDR1 MNHNY, CDR2 SVGAGI (reference sequence). V was pared by 2 bases and J by 7 bases, with 12 bases between. The CDR3 is made up of 14 amino acids. General study results and limits: Healthy controls reportedly lacked the autoreactive clonotypes serially found in patients' blood. In some patient and control memory CD4+ samples, autoreactive clones were absent.

V usage is TRBV6-6 and J usage is TRBJ1-5, with D possibly being TRBD1 (5 bases). The sequence derives from a human donor with narcolepsy. What was sequenced was CD45RA- memory CD4+ T cells from PBMCs. The CDR3, as DNA: TGTGCCAGCAGTTACGGTACAGGAGCCCAGCCCCAGCATTTT. Translated: CASSYGTGAQPQHF.